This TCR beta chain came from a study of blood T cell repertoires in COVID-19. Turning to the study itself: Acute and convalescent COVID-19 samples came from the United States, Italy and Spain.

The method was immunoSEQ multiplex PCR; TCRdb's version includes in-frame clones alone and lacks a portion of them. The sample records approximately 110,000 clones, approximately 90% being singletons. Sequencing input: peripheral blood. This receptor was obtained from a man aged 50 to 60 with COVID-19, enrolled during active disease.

The CDR3 is CSVEARTGLEQYF. The DNA for the CDR3 is TGCAGCGTTGAAGCCCGGACAGGGCTCGAGCAGTACTTC. The V and J genes are TRBV29-1 and TRBJ2-7; 8 bases are shared with TRBD1. The germline V gene has CDR1 SQVTM and CDR2 ANQGSEA. This CDR3 is 13 amino acids long. Losses at the gene ends were 1 base for V and 6 bases for J; bases not matched to a gene: 5.